The 20 T cell receptor beta chains given below trace back to one sample, sequenced in a study of cytomegalovirus exposure and HLA in healthy donors. TCRdb's table, derived via immunoSEQ multiplex PCR, lists solely in-frame clones and lacks some. Found here are 100,000 to 150,000 clones, 85% to 90% of them singletons; the top ten hold approximately 2%. Sequencing used PBMCs. The receptor set was obtained from a woman aged 18-29 years in good health and CMV-seronegative.

The chain employs TRBV5-1 and TRBJ2-7, with 7 bases fitting TRBD1. The CDR3 extends over 13 amino acids. Germline CDR1 and CDR2: SGHRS and YFSETQ. V shed 4 bases, J shed 9 bases, and the junction held 10 bases outside the gene matches. CDR3 DNA: TGCGCCAGCAGCATCTCCCAGGGGGATGTGCAGTACTTC. This codes for CASSISQGDVQYF.

The chain combines TRBV7-2 with TRBJ2-7; weak D call: TRBD1 (6 bases). Germline loops: CDR1 SGHTA, CDR2 FQGNSA. The CDR3 contains 15 residues. V shed 4 bases and J shed 0 bases, with 13 bases lying between them. The CDR3 DNA is TGTGCCAGCAGCTCCCAACAGGGTAGCTCCTACGAGCAGTACTTC. This gives the protein CASSSQQGSSYEQYF.

The chain recombines TRBV2 with TRBJ2-3; 7 bases match TRBD1. The germline V gene encodes CDR1 SNHLY and CDR2 FYNNEI. The CDR3 has 14 amino acids. With 5 bases clipped from V and 2 bases from J, the junction kept 4 bases outside the gene matches. CDR3 residues: CASSTQGLTDTQYF. DNA of the CDR3: TGTGCCAGCAGTACACAGGGGCTCACAGATACGCAGTATTTT. Looking up the rest from reference TRBV2 and TRBJ2-3 gives the full variable domain: EPEVTQTPSHQVTQMGQEVILRCVPISNHLYFYWYRQILGQKVEFLVSFYNNEISEKSEIFDDQFSVERPDGSNFTLKIRSTKLEDSAMYFCASSTQGLTDTQYFGPGTRLTVL.

The gene calls are TRBV6-1 and TRBJ1-5; the D is unclear. This CDR3 has 13 amino acids. Trimming removed 5 bases at V and 4 bases at J, with 9 bases between. CDR1 and CDR2 (germline): MNHNS, SASEGT. Here the CDR3 DNA reads TGTGCCAGCAGTACCGACGGGAATCAGCCCCAGCATTTT. Protein sequence: CASSTDGNQPQHF.

V usage is TRBV7-9 and J usage is TRBJ2-7, with 7 nucleotides matching TRBD1. The V gene end was trimmed by 4 bases and the J gene end by 4 bases; junction bases not matched to a gene: 10. CDR1 and CDR2 (germline): SEHNR, FQNEAQ (reference sequence). This CDR3 contains 15 residues. The CDR3: CASSSSGTVTYEQYF. The CDR3, as DNA: TGTGCCAGCAGCTCAAGTGGGACAGTCACATACGAGCAGTACTTC.

The chain is built from TRBV5-1 and TRBJ2-3, with 7 bases lining up with TRBD2. Germline loops: CDR1 SGHRS, CDR2 YFSETQ. The CDR3 loop spans 15 amino acids. V was pared by 4 bases and J by 2 bases, with 7 bases of the junction left unmatched. DNA for the CDR3: TGCGCCAGCAGCACGGGGACTACTCACACAGATACGCAGTATTTT. This gives the protein CASSTGTTHTDTQYF.

This chain connects TRBV6-5 to TRBJ1-1; 9 bases match TRBD1. Trimming cost V 6 bases and J 5 bases; bases outside gene matches: 10. CDR3 length: 15 amino acids. Germline lookup yields CDR1 MNHEY and CDR2 SVGAGI. CDR3 amino acids: CASSLGQGGITEAFF. CDR3 nucleotide sequence: TGTGCCAGCAGCCTGGGACAGGGTGGAATAACTGAAGCTTTCTTT.

The rearrangement joins TRBV19 to TRBJ2-1; the D is unclear. The V and J ends lost 0 bases and 4 bases respectively, with 7 bases between them. The length of the CDR3 is 14 residues. The germline gives CDR1 LNHDA, CDR2 SQIVND (reference sequence). CDR3: CASSIDIRYNEQFF. CDR3 in DNA: TGTGCCAGTAGTATAGATATCCGTTACAATGAGCAGTTCTTC.

This clone has just one count. V usage is TRBV27 and J usage is TRBJ2-7, with 7 bases aligning to TRBD1. The junction had 2 bases not matched to a gene; V was cut back by 0 bases and J by 0 bases. The CDR3 runs 15 residues. Germline values: CDR1 MNHEY, CDR2 SMNVEV (reference sequence). The CDR3 is CASSLSGTASYEQYF. The CDR3 DNA sequence: TGTGCCAGCAGTTTATCCGGGACAGCCTCCTACGAGCAGTACTTC.

The CDR3 sequence is CASSQGLAGQQETQYF. In nucleotides, the CDR3 is TGTGCCAGCAGCCAAGGGCTAGCGGGGCAACAAGAGACCCAGTACTTC. The chain is built from TRBV4-2 and TRBJ2-5, with 9 bases that match TRBD2. From germline, CDR1 is LGHNA and CDR2 YNFKEQ. The CDR3 sequence is 16 residues long. V was clipped by 1 base and J by 2 bases; unmatched bases: 5.

V is TRBV5-1 and J is TRBJ2-5; 10 bases agree with TRBD2. The germline V gene has CDR1 SGHRS and CDR2 YFSETQ. This CDR3 comprises 16 residues. The ends lost 2 bases at V and 4 bases at J; junction bases unmatched: 8. CDR3 bases: TGCGCCAGCAGCTTCCGTAGCGGGGGGACGGGAGAGACCCAGTACTTC. It translates to CASSFRSGGTGETQYF.

The chain is built from TRBV9 and TRBJ2-1; no definite D call. V lost 3 bases and J lost 4, with 17 bases in between. Germline assignment: CDR1 SGDLS and CDR2 YYNGEE. The length of the CDR3 is 16 residues. DNA of the CDR3: TGTGCCAGCAGCGGGTCGCGGCGACCTGCGTACAATGAGCAGTTCTTC. Protein: CASSGSRRPAYNEQFF.

This CDR3 reads CASSDSEGTDGYTF. CDR3 DNA: TGTGCCAGCAGTGACTCGGAGGGGACAGATGGCTACACCTTC. V usage is TRBV6-4 and J usage is TRBJ1-2, with TRBD1 matching over 7 bases. Unmatched junction bases numbered 4, after V lost 0 bases and J lost 6 bases. The CDR3 has 14 residues. CDR1 and CDR2 (germline): MRHNA, SNTAGT.

V is TRBV6-1 and J is TRBJ1-5; D unresolved. The CDR3 extends over 14 amino acids. V was trimmed by 4 bases and J by 4 bases, leaving 11 bases between them. CDR1 is MNHNS and CDR2 is SASEGT in the germline V gene. The CDR3 loop reads CASSVASGNQPQHF. The CDR3 DNA reads TGTGCCAGCAGTGTTGCCTCGGGTAATCAGCCCCAGCATTTT.

The V call is TRBV11-2, the J call TRBJ2-1; possibly TRBD2 for D (5 bases). The CDR3 extends over 14 amino acids. Looked up from germline, CDR1 is SGHAT and CDR2 is FQNNGV. V gave up 1 base and J gave up 9 bases, with 13 bases separating them. CDR3 nucleotide sequence: TGTGCCAGCAGCTTAGCCCTAGCTGCGGGTGAGCAGTTCTTC. Its translation: CASSLALAAGEQFF.

V is TRBV27 and J is TRBJ2-5, with TRBD2 identical over 12 bases. The CDR3 contains 16 residues. Germline trimming cut 3 bases from V and 10 bases from J; bases unmatched to any gene: 12. Germline V lookup: CDR1 MNHEY, CDR2 SMNVEV (reference sequence). The CDR3 sequence is CASSLRTSGIPRDQYF. The CDR3 bases are TGTGCCAGCAGTTTGCGGACTAGCGGGATCCCGCGAGACCAGTACTTC.

This clone came up once. The chain is built from TRBV7-9 and TRBJ1-6; TRBD1 matches at 7 bases. V trimming: 4 bases; J trimming: 9 bases; junction bases outside the gene matches: 12. CDR3 length equals 16 residues. Per germline, CDR1 SEHNR and CDR2 FQNEAQ (reference sequence). CDR3 sequence: CASSWGDSPVGSPLHF. DNA of the CDR3: TGTGCCAGCAGCTGGGGGGACAGCCCCGTAGGTTCACCCCTCCACTTT.

This chain joins TRBV11-2 and TRBJ2-1; 11 bases are a match to TRBD2. CDR1 and CDR2 from the germline V gene are SGHAT and FQNNGV. V shed 2 bases and J 4 bases; nucleotides not matched to a gene: 1. The CDR3 extends over 15 amino acids. The CDR3 DNA reads TGTGCCAGCAGCTTACTAGCGGGAGGTTACAATGAGCAGTTCTTC. It codes for CASSLLAGGYNEQFF.

The V and J genes are TRBV27 and TRBJ1-1, with TRBD1 identical over 8 bases. J lost 1 base, V lost 0 bases, and 1 base had no gene match. Germline loops: CDR1 MNHEY, CDR2 SMNVEV (reference sequence). The CDR3 runs to 15 residues. CDR3 in amino acids: CASSLSGTGNTEAFF. The CDR3 nucleotides read TGTGCCAGCAGTTTATCGGGGACAGGGAACACTGAAGCTTTCTTT.

The chain is built from TRBV11-2 and TRBJ1-2, with a weak D call TRBD1 (5 bases). The CDR3 runs to 13 residues. Germline CDR1 and CDR2: SGHAT and FQNNGV. V was trimmed by 1 base and J by 4 bases, leaving 7 bases between them. CDR3 residues: CASSLGQLYGYTF. The CDR3, as DNA: TGTGCCAGCAGCTTAGGACAGCTCTATGGCTACACCTTC.